The 2 T cell receptor beta chains presented below share a single source sample, sequenced in a study of control samples from healthy donors and cancer patients. This table comes from immunoSEQ multiplex PCR, and its TCRdb copy is limited to in-frame clones, with some not included. The sample includes approximately 190,000 clones. Sequencing was carried out using blood. Source of these receptors: a woman in her twenties or thirties in good health.

The chain is built from TRBV20-1 and TRBJ2-3, with D perhaps being TRBD1 or TRBD2 (5 bases each). Germline V CDR1 and CDR2: DFQATT, SNEGSKA (reference sequence). The CDR3 length is 14 residues. Trimming removed 3 bases at V and 4 bases at J, with 14 bases between. CDR3 loop: CSASGPGSADTQYF. The DNA of the CDR3 is TGCAGTGCTAGTGGTCCAGGGAGCGCAGATACGCAGTATTTT.

The chain couples TRBV28 to TRBJ1-4; weak D call: TRBD1 (5 bases). The CDR3 sequence is 13 residues long. CDR1 is MDHEN and CDR2 is SYDVKM in the germline V gene. Trimming took off 7 bases at V and 5 bases at J, with 11 bases between the two ends. The CDR3 DNA is TGTGCCAGCAATTACGGGGGGAATGAAAAACTGTTTTTT. Translating gives CASNYGGNEKLFF.